This section outlines one T cell receptor beta chain sequence together with its context. Germline assignment: CDR1 SGDLS and CDR2 YYNGEE. This CDR3 is 14 amino acids long. Trimming at V came to 3 bases and at J to 4 bases, leaving 4 bases not matched to a gene. The data are from a study of T cell changes during pregnancy in multiple sclerosis. TCRdb's table, derived via immunoSEQ multiplex PCR, lists solely in-frame clones and lacks some. The sample carries about 80,000 clones, about 90% recorded once. This sample comprised peripheral blood, obtained before pregnancy. The chain combines TRBV9 with TRBJ1-3, with 7 bases that match TRBD1. This receptor was obtained from a female donor with multiple sclerosis, enrolled in a pregnancy study. CDR3 nucleotides: TGTGCCAGCAGCGCACAGGGGACGGGAAACACCATATATTTT. It specifies CASSAQGTGNTIYF.